The clone carrying this T cell receptor (beta chain) shows up as large by frequency. Its antigen is not known. CSF cells underwent 10X single-cell V(D)J and 5' gene-expression profiling. TCRdb reprocessed the 10x single-cell sequencing reads; each CDR3 protein has one entry and no DNA is given. This sample contains over 1,000 distinct CDR3 sequences. The CDR3 is 17 amino acids. The V gene's germline CDR1 is SEHNR and CDR2 FQNEAQ (reference sequence). These data belong to a study of CD8 T cells in cerebrospinal fluid in Alzheimer's disease. Broader study findings: Alzheimer's patients were not enriched for EBV-specific clones, which were not the most expanded. In mild cognitive impairment or Alzheimer's disease, the biggest CSF clone made up more TCRs than in controls.

The receptor's source is a human donor in good health. The V call is TRBV7-9, the J call TRBJ2-1; TCRdb proposes TRBD2, but this gene call is untestable without DNA. Input material: cerebrospinal fluid. CDR3 protein: CASSFNGGSGSPNEQFF.